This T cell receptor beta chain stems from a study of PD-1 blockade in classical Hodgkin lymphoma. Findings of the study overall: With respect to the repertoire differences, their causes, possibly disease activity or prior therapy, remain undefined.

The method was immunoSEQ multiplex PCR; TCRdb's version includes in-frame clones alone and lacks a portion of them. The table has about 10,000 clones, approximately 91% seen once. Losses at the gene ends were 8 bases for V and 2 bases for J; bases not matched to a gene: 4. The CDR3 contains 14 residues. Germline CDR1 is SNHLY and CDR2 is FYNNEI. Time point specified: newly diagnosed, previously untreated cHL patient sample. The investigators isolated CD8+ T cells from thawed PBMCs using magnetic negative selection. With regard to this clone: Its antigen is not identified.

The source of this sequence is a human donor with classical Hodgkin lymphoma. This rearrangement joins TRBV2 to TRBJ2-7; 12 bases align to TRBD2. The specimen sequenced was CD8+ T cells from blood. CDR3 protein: CASLLAGGTYEQYF. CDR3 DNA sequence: TGTGCCAGCTTACTAGCGGGAGGTACCTACGAGCAGTACTTC. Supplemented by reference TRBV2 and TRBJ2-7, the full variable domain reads EPEVTQTPSHQVTQMGQEVILRCVPISNHLYFYWYRQILGQKVEFLVSFYNNEISEKSEIFDDQFSVERPDGSNFTLKIRSTKLEDSAMYFCASLLAGGTYEQYFGPGTRLTVT.